The 9 T cell receptor beta chains below were found in one sample sequenced in a study of blood T cell repertoires in COVID-19. This table comes from immunoSEQ multiplex PCR, and its TCRdb copy is limited to in-frame clones, with some not included. The sample records approximately 160,000 clones, 85% to 95% being singletons. The sample was peripheral blood. The receptors were gathered from a man between 50 and 59 years old with acute or convalescent COVID-19.

This clone appeared a single time. V usage is TRBV19 and J usage is TRBJ2-2; 7 positions match TRBD1. J gave up 4 bases and V 5 bases, and 7 bases lay outside the gene matches. The CDR3 extends over 15 amino acids. The germline gives CDR1 LNHDA, CDR2 SQIVND (reference sequence). The CDR3 sequence: CASSPRQGGTGELFF. CDR3 nucleotides: TGTGCCAGTAGTCCCCGACAGGGTGGCACCGGGGAGCTGTTTTTT.

This clone was seen more than once but under ten times. The genes are TRBV4-2 and TRBJ2-2; 12 nucleotides agree with TRBD2. With V trimmed by 0 bases and J by 1 base, 6 bases remained unmatched. CDR3 length equals 19 residues. Germline V CDR1 and CDR2: LGHNA, YNFKEQ. CDR3 residues: CASSQELAGGSLNTGELFF. The CDR3, as DNA: TGTGCCAGCAGCCAAGAACTAGCGGGGGGCTCGTTGAACACCGGGGAGCTGTTTTTT.

The chain uses TRBV10-3 and TRBJ2-2; no firm D call. Germline-derived CDR1 and CDR2 are ENHRY and SYGVKD. The CDR3 has 13 amino acids. V lost 3 bases to trimming and J lost 10 bases, with 12 bases between them. As DNA, the CDR3 is TGTGCCATCAGTGAAAACATATTCTCGGAGCTGTTTTTT. It is translated as CAISENIFSELFF.

The chain is built from TRBV9 and TRBJ2-1; 7 positions agree with TRBD2. The CDR3 totals 12 residues. Per germline, CDR1 SGDLS and CDR2 YYNGEE. The J segment lost 4 bases and the V segment lost 7 bases, leaving 2 bases of the junction unmatched. This chain's CDR3 is CASSGGYNEQFF. CDR3 in DNA: TGTGCCAGCTCGGGGGGATACAATGAGCAGTTCTTC. The complete variable domain, with remaining parts taken from reference TRBV9 and TRBJ2-1, reads DSGVTQTPKHLITATGQRVTLRCSPRSGDLSVYWYQQSLDQGLQFLIQYYNGEERAKGNILERFSAQQFPDLHSELNLSSLELGDSALYFCASSGGYNEQFFGPGTRLTVL.

The V and J genes are TRBV11-2 and TRBJ1-1; D gene unclear. Germline V lookup: CDR1 SGHAT, CDR2 FQNNGV. CDR3 length: 15 amino acids. V lost 1 base and J 0 bases, leaving 9 bases between the germline ends. As DNA, the CDR3 is TGTGCCAGCAGCTTAGGGAGTCTCATGAACACTGAAGCTTTCTTT. It encodes CASSLGSLMNTEAFF.

Comments on this clone: The same CDR3 also results from other DNA sequences found in this sample. The V gene is TRBV5-1, the J gene TRBJ2-3, with 7 bases that match TRBD2. The germline gives CDR1 SGHRS, CDR2 YFSETQ. The V segment lost 2 bases and the J segment 4 bases; nucleotides outside the gene matches: 4. The CDR3 length is 14 residues. CDR3 region: CASSLVGGADTQYF. The CDR3 nucleotides are TGCGCCAGCAGCTTAGTGGGGGGGGCAGATACGCAGTATTTT.

The rearrangement joins TRBV29-1 to TRBJ2-2; maybe TRBD1 (6 bases). The germline CDR1 and CDR2 sequences are SQVTM and ANQGSEA. V lost 4 bases and J lost 6, with 6 bases in between. The CDR3 totals 11 residues. The CDR3: CSVAGAGELFF. CDR3 sequence (DNA): TGCAGCGTTGCAGGGGCCGGGGAGCTGTTTTTT.

This clone was picked up a small number of times. The gene calls are TRBV6-4 and TRBJ1-2; 8 bases match TRBD1. Per the germline V gene, CDR1 is MRHNA and CDR2 is SNTAGT. J lost 4 bases, V lost 6 bases, and 4 bases had no gene match. The CDR3 sequence is 13 residues long. The CDR3 nucleotides are TGTGCCAGCAGGAGAACAGGGGGCTATGGCTACACCTTC. This encodes CASRRTGGYGYTF.

This clone was seen only a few times. The chain has TRBV24-1 and TRBJ1-1; 9 positions match TRBD1. The CDR3 runs to 15 residues. V was clipped by 3 bases and J by 5 bases; unmatched bases: 6. Germline CDR1 and CDR2: KGHDR and SFDVKD. As DNA, the CDR3 is TGTGCCACCAGTGATACAGGGGGCGCAGGGACTGAAGCTTTCTTT. Translation gives CATSDTGGAGTEAFF.